These T cell receptor beta chains were read from a single sample in a study of cytomegalovirus exposure and HLA in healthy donors. Libraries were prepared by immunoSEQ multiplex PCR; TCRdb keeps only in-frame clonotypes and omits some of them. This table holds 50,000 to 55,000 clones, 81% found once. The sample consisted of PBMCs. Source of these receptors: a boy younger than 18 in good health and CMV-seropositive. The CDR3 runs from the conserved cysteine through the conserved F or W. The D gene is left open where the match is weak. Clone size is not always given. Where it is, it says once, few, many or a class for expanded clones.

16	TRBV7-6	TRBJ1-5	.	.	CASSLGRRGSNQPQHF	TGTGCCAGCAGCTTAGGCAGGCGGGGTAGCAATCAGCCCCAGCATTTT
15	TRBV27	TRBJ2-1	.	TRBD2	CASKGSGVGFYEQFF	TGTGCCAGCAAGGGTAGCGGGGTCGGCTTCTATGAGCAGTTCTTC
14	TRBV16	TRBJ2-1	.	.	CASSPGAGGNEQFF	TGTGCCAGCAGCCCCGGCGCAGGGGGGAATGAGCAGTTCTTC
15	TRBV6-5	TRBJ2-3	few	TRBD2	CASSATSGGADTQYF	TGTGCCAGCAGTGCTACTAGCGGGGGGGCGGATACGCAGTATTTT
17	TRBV10-1	TRBJ2-3	.	TRBD2	CASSGGLADQNTDTQYF	TGCGCCAGCAGTGGAGGGCTAGCGGATCAAAACACAGATACGCAGTATTTT
13	TRBV6-6	TRBJ2-3	.	.	CASRGTSTDTQYF	TGTGCCAGCAGGGGGACTAGCACAGATACGCAGTATTTT
16	TRBV4-1	TRBJ2-3	.	.	CASSQAPPSVKDTQYF	TGCGCCAGCAGCCAAGCCCCGCCTAGCGTGAAAGATACGCAGTATTTT
16	TRBV5-1	TRBJ1-2	.	.	CASSPTGLTFEAGYTF	TGCGCCAGCAGTCCCACAGGGCTCACCTTTGAGGCTGGCTACACCTTC
11	TRBV10-3	TRBJ2-5	once	.	CAIGQQETQYF	TGTGCCATAGGACAGCAAGAGACCCAGTACTTC
16	TRBV5-1	TRBJ1-2	.	.	CASTLSPPTAPYGYTF	TGCGCCAGCACCTTGTCACCCCCCACAGCCCCTTATGGCTACACCTTC
17	TRBV11-2	TRBJ2-3	.	.	CASSLVLGGFPTDTQYF	TGTGCCAGCAGCTTAGTGCTTGGGGGCTTCCCCACAGATACGCAGTATTTT
13	TRBV6-1	TRBJ2-7	.	TRBD2	CASRTSASYEQYF	TGTGCCAGCAGAACTAGCGCTTCCTACGAGCAGTACTTC
13	TRBV7-9	TRBJ1-2	.	TRBD1	CAIHDRDYLGYTF	TGTGCCATACACGACAGGGATTATTTGGGCTACACCTTC
15	TRBV10-3	TRBJ1-1	.	.	CAISSIPTENTEAFF	TGTGCCATCAGCAGCATCCCGACAGAGAACACTGAAGCTTTCTTT
15	TRBV7-3	TRBJ2-5	.	.	CASSRYPGEGKTQYF	TGTGCCAGCAGCCGTTACCCAGGGGAGGGGAAGACCCAGTACTTC
16	TRBV25-1	TRBJ2-3	few	.	CASSLRADTGTDTQYF	TGTGCCAGCAGTCTACGCGCGGACACGGGCACAGATACGCAGTATTTT
14	TRBV6-5	TRBJ2-7	.	TRBD2	CASSGTSGSYEQYF	TGTGCCAGCAGCGGGACTAGCGGCTCCTACGAGCAGTACTTC
13	TRBV5-4	TRBJ1-1	.	TRBD1	CASSRDRATEAFF	TGTGCCAGCAGCCGAGACAGGGCCACTGAAGCTTTCTTT
16	TRBV5-1	TRBJ2-3	few	TRBD2	CASSLLLAGITDTQYF	TGCGCCAGCAGCTTGTTACTAGCGGGGATCACAGATACGCAGTATTTT
13	TRBV11-2	TRBJ1-1	.	.	CASTQGVDTEAFF	TGTGCCAGCACACAGGGAGTAGACACTGAAGCTTTCTTT
14	TRBV27	TRBJ1-2	.	TRBD1	CASSLNRGTHGYTF	TGTGCCAGCAGTTTAAACAGGGGGACCCATGGCTACACCTTC
18	TRBV13	TRBJ1-1	.	.	CASSFPLVQGYMNTEAFF	TGTGCCAGCAGCTTTCCTCTCGTTCAGGGGTATATGAACACTGAAGCTTTCTTT
16	TRBV5-6	TRBJ2-5	.	.	CASSFRDIEKQETQYF	TGTGCCAGCAGCTTCCGGGACATCGAAAAACAAGAGACCCAGTACTTC
13	TRBV18	TRBJ1-1	few	.	CASGRGKDTEAFF	TGTGCCAGCGGTAGAGGGAAGGACACTGAAGCTTTCTTT
14	TRBV10-3	TRBJ1-1	.	.	CAISESEGNTEAFF	TGTGCCATCAGTGAGTCGGAGGGGAACACTGAAGCTTTCTTT
18	TRBV12-5	TRBJ2-2	.	TRBD1	CASGLPPLRDRDTGELFF	TGTGCTAGTGGTTTGCCACCCCTCCGGGACAGGGACACCGGGGAGCTGTTTTTT
11	TRBV20-1	TRBJ2-3	.	.	CSATVADTQYF	TGCAGTGCTACCGTAGCAGATACGCAGTATTTT
16	TRBV6-5	TRBJ2-2	.	.	CASSFIGKGATGELFF	TGTGCCAGCAGTTTTATCGGAAAGGGAGCCACCGGGGAGCTGTTTTTT
12	TRBV6-1	TRBJ2-7	.	.	CASSDKIYEQYF	TGTGCCAGCAGTGACAAAATCTACGAGCAGTACTTC
12	TRBV14	TRBJ1-1	few	TRBD1	CASSWDRGLAFF	TGTGCCAGCAGCTGGGACAGGGGATTGGCTTTCTTT
18	TRBV6-1	TRBJ2-1	.	.	CASSVNLPLARTYNEQFF	TGTGCCAGCAGTGTGAACCTCCCCCTAGCCAGGACCTACAATGAGCAGTTCTTC
16	TRBV6-5	TRBJ2-1	.	.	CASSLGLIRSYNEQFF	TGTGCCAGCAGTTTGGGGCTAATACGGTCCTACAATGAGCAGTTCTTC
13	TRBV6-4	TRBJ2-7	.	TRBD2	CASSYNETSEKYF	TGTGCCAGCAGTTACAACGAGACTAGCGAAAAGTACTTC
13	TRBV27	TRBJ2-2	.	TRBD1	CAGRQGAPGELFF	TGTGCCGGAAGACAGGGGGCTCCCGGGGAGCTGTTTTTT
17	TRBV4-1	TRBJ1-5	.	.	CASSQGMAQGLNQPQHF	TGCGCCAGCAGCCAAGGGATGGCACAGGGCCTTAATCAGCCCCAGCATTTT
15	TRBV6-4	TRBJ1-3	.	TRBD1	CATSRDRGLGNTIYF	TGTGCCACCAGCAGGGACAGGGGGCTTGGAAACACCATATATTTT
21	TRBV7-4	TRBJ1-5	.	.	CASSFHSPPPGQNHSNQPQHF	TGTGCCAGCAGCTTTCATTCCCCGCCTCCCGGACAGAATCATAGCAATCAGCCCCAGCATTTT
19	TRBV10-2	TRBJ2-2	.	TRBD1	CASLTSGQGHGRAPGELFF	TGCGCCAGCTTAACCTCTGGACAGGGCCATGGTCGGGCCCCCGGGGAGCTGTTTTTT
15	TRBV11-2	TRBJ1-2	.	.	CASSLDLQGSMGYTF	TGTGCCAGCAGCTTAGATCTTCAGGGGTCGATGGGCTACACCTTC
11	TRBV10-3	TRBJ1-1	.	TRBD1	CAISATGEAFF	TGTGCCATCAGCGCGACAGGGGAAGCTTTCTTT
16	TRBV9	TRBJ1-2	.	TRBD1	CASSPRTGDINYGYTF	TGTGCCAGCAGCCCCAGGACAGGGGATATTAACTATGGCTACACCTTC
10	TRBV2	TRBJ1-1	few	.	CATEIREAFF	TGTGCCACCGAGATCAGGGAAGCTTTCTTT
13	TRBV29-1	TRBJ1-2	.	.	CSVRDLDWGGYTF	TGCAGCGTCCGGGACTTGGATTGGGGTGGCTACACCTTC
13	TRBV7-2	TRBJ1-2	.	TRBD1	CASSSDRATISTF	TGTGCCAGCAGCTCCGACAGGGCCACCATCTCCACCTTC
17	TRBV4-2	TRBJ1-1	.	TRBD1	CASSQERQGIMNTEAFF	TGTGCCAGCAGCCAAGAAAGACAGGGAATCATGAACACTGAAGCTTTCTTT
14	TRBV19	TRBJ1-5	.	TRBD1	CASKTGGGVQPQHF	TGTGCCAGTAAGACAGGGGGAGGGGTTCAGCCCCAGCATTTT
17	TRBV7-8	TRBJ1-4	once	TRBD1	CASSYRMGQGGTEKLFF	TGTGCCAGCAGCTACCGAATGGGACAGGGAGGGACCGAAAAACTGTTTTTT
13	TRBV7-9	TRBJ2-7	.	.	CASSTDSRPEQYF	TGTGCCAGCAGCACGGACAGCCGCCCCGAGCAGTACTTC
16	TRBV5-4	TRBJ2-5	.	TRBD2	CASSWQGGAGGETQYF	TGTGCCAGCAGCTGGCAGGGGGGTGCGGGGGGGGAGACCCAGTACTTC
13	TRBV6-1	TRBJ2-5	.	TRBD1	CASSQGVRETQYF	TGTGCCAGCAGTCAGGGGGTTCGGGAGACCCAGTACTTC
16	TRBV27	TRBJ1-5	.	.	CASSSLEGYSNQPQHF	TGTGCCAGCAGTTCACTAGAAGGTTATAGCAATCAGCCCCAGCATTTT
13	TRBV2	TRBJ1-1	.	.	CASSLQWNTEAFF	TGTGCCAGCAGTTTACAATGGAACACTGAAGCTTTCTTT